A selection of T cell receptor beta chains follows, all from one sample in a study of T cell changes during pregnancy in multiple sclerosis. Assay used: immunoSEQ multiplex PCR; TCRdb lists only in-frame clones, some missing. The table records 60,000 to 75,000 clones, about 92% of them present only once. Sample: peripheral blood, taken in the second trimester of pregnancy. These receptor sequences come from a female donor in good health, enrolled as a control in a pregnancy study. Both conserved end residues are part of each CDR3. D genes are given only for firm matches. A row's size may be missing; if present it is once, few, many or a size class.

>TRBJ1-2|TRBD1|.|TRBV5-4
CASSSPVGDRVNYGYTF
TGTGCCAGCAGCTCCCCCGTGGGGGACAGGGTTAACTATGGCTACACCTTC
>TRBJ1-2|.|.|TRBV19
CASSMYPGNYGYTF
TGTGCCAGTAGTATGTATCCAGGGAACTATGGCTACACCTTC
>TRBJ2-7|TRBD2|.|TRBV7-2
CASSLFGGTSTEQYF
TGTGCCAGCAGCTTGTTTGGTGGGACTAGCACCGAGCAGTACTTC
>TRBJ2-7|TRBD1|few|TRBV25-1
CASSYGTGRLEQYF
TGTGCCAGCAGTTACGGGACAGGGAGACTCGAGCAGTACTTC
>TRBJ2-5|.|.|TRBV5-6
CASSSLAGEETQYF
TGTGCCAGCAGCTCGTTAGCAGGGGAGGAGACCCAGTACTTC
>TRBJ1-5|.|.|TRBV7-9
CASSPLGRHQPQHF
TGTGCCAGCAGCCCTCTGGGGCGGCATCAGCCCCAGCATTTT
>TRBJ2-1|TRBD2|.|TRBV18
CASSPPSAGGGNEQFF
TGTGCCAGCTCACCACCGTCAGCGGGAGGGGGAAATGAGCAGTTCTTC
>TRBJ2-5|.|.|TRBV5-1
CASSLASGEETQYF
TGCGCCAGCAGCTTGGCGTCAGGGGAAGAGACCCAGTACTTC
>TRBJ2-1|.|few|TRBV6-4
CASSDRDNNEQFF
TGTGCCAGCAGTGACCGGGACAACAATGAGCAGTTCTTC
>TRBJ1-5|TRBD1|.|TRBV28
CASSFIGTGGDQPQHF
TGTGCCAGCAGTTTTATTGGGACAGGGGGCGATCAGCCCCAGCATTTT
>TRBJ2-5|TRBD1|.|TRBV29-1
CSVDRGSEETQYF
TGCAGCGTCGACAGGGGATCCGAGGAGACCCAGTACTTC
>TRBJ1-5|.|.|TRBV25-1
CASSEPGNQPQHF
TGTGCCAGCAGTGAACCGGGTAATCAGCCCCAGCATTTT
>TRBJ1-1|.|once|TRBV2
CASATEQQAEAFF
TGTGCCAGCGCTACCGAACAGCAGGCTGAAGCTTTCTTT
>TRBJ2-7|.|.|TRBV7-2
CASSRDLSYEQYF
TGTGCCAGCAGCCGGGACTTATCCTACGAGCAGTACTTC
>TRBJ2-2|TRBD2|.|TRBV5-1
CASSSRLAGPANTGELFF
TGCGCCAGCAGCTCTCGACTAGCGGGGCCAGCGAACACCGGGGAGCTGTTTTTT
>TRBJ2-1|TRBD2|.|TRBV7-2
CASSSPARATSGRYNEQFF
TGTGCCAGCAGCTCGCCCGCGAGGGCAACTAGCGGGAGATACAATGAGCAGTTCTTC
>TRBJ2-5|TRBD2|.|TRBV28
CASTGLASRETQYF
TGTGCCAGCACAGGACTAGCGAGCCGGGAGACCCAGTACTTC
>TRBJ1-5|TRBD1|.|TRBV6-6
CASSFDRGSQPQHF
TGTGCCAGCAGCTTCGACAGGGGCAGCCAGCCCCAGCATTTT
>TRBJ2-7|.|.|TRBV7-9
CASSPPGYEQYF
TGTGCCAGCAGCCCGCCCGGCTACGAGCAGTACTTC
>TRBJ2-7|.|.|TRBV27
CASRDLRRGRTHEQYF
TGTGCCAGCAGAGACCTTAGAAGGGGTAGAACCCACGAGCAGTACTTC
>TRBJ2-1|.|.|TRBV2
CASKINNEQFF
TGTGCCAGCAAAATTAACAATGAGCAGTTCTTC
>TRBJ1-3|TRBD1|.|TRBV9
CASSVEYGTGQVGNTIYF
TGTGCCAGCAGCGTAGAATATGGGACAGGCCAGGTGGGAAACACCATATATTTT
>TRBJ2-1|TRBD1|.|TRBV2
CASSRETGVSEQFF
TGTGCCAGCAGTCGTGAGACAGGGGTTTCTGAGCAGTTCTTC
>TRBJ1-6|TRBD1|.|TRBV4-1
CASSLLPGQINSPLHF
TGCGCCAGCAGCCTACTACCGGGACAGATTAATTCACCCCTCCACTTT
>TRBJ2-5|.|.|TRBV9
CASSVVGLTSETQYF
TGTGCCAGCAGCGTAGTGGGGCTAACCTCCGAGACCCAGTACTTC
>TRBJ2-3|TRBD2|.|TRBV5-1
CASSLVRGGGTQYF
TGCGCCAGCAGCTTGGTGCGGGGGGGCGGCACGCAGTATTTT